These 9 T cell receptor beta chains originate from one sample sequenced in a study of patients and donors after allogeneic stem cell transplantation. Via MiXCR, TCRdb re-called the RT-PCR reads, giving one row per CDR3 protein. The sample yields about a million distinct CDR3 sequences, about a sixth seen once. The sample consisted of blood, either unsorted or a sorted T cell fraction (not recorded which). These receptor sequences come from a human donor who was either an allogeneic HSCT recipient or a stem cell or donor lymphocyte infusion donor (not recorded which). It is not recorded whose cells these are; they may come from a transplant donor.

This clonotype was recorded a few times. The V call is TRBV5-1, the J call TRBJ2-3, with D perhaps TRBD1 (5 bases). The germline CDR1 and CDR2 sequences are SGHRS and YFSETQ. The CDR3 extends over 15 amino acids. Trimming removed 4 bases at V and 2 bases at J, with 14 bases between. CDR3 amino acids: CASSPWTPVTDTQYF. The CDR3 bases are TGCGCCAGCAGCCCCTGGACACCAGTCACAGATACGCAGTATTTT.

The genes are TRBV5-1 and TRBJ1-2; D perhaps matches TRBD1 (5 bases). CDR3 length: 14 residues. Germline CDR1 reads SGHRS; CDR2 reads YFSETQ. The V end lost 6 bases, the J end lost 0 bases, and 12 bases lay between the germline ends. The CDR3 DNA reads TGCGCCAGCACCGGGGGGTATCCTAACTATGGCTACACCTTC. This sequence encodes CASTGGYPNYGYTF.

This clonotype has a handful of counts. The chain carries TRBV7-3 and TRBJ2-3; D is unresolved. The CDR3 runs 16 residues. Trimming removed 4 bases at V and 0 bases at J, with 14 bases between. Germline V gene data show CDR1 as SGHTA and CDR2 as FQGTGA. This CDR3 is CASSSPPDSSTDTQYF. The CDR3 nucleotides read TGTGCCAGCAGCTCGCCCCCGGATTCTAGCACAGATACGCAGTATTTT.

This clonotype has only a few counts. V gene TRBV20-1 combines with J gene TRBJ2-2; a weak D match, TRBD2 (7 bases). Trimming took 3 bases from V and 3 from J, leaving 17 bases between them. The germline gives CDR1 DFQATT, CDR2 SNEGSKA (reference sequence). The CDR3 is 16 residues long. The CDR3 nucleotides are TGCAGTGCTAGTAGGGGGGGCGGTTGGGACACCGGGGAGCTGTTTTTT. Encoded protein: CSASRGGGWDTGELFF.

As concerns this clonotype: This sequence may be a read error, since a much larger clone differs from it by one base. V and J are TRBV4-2 and TRBJ2-3, with 11 bases matching TRBD2. The CDR3 totals 19 residues. The V segment lost 1 base and the J segment 4 bases; nucleotides outside the gene matches: 13. Per germline, CDR1 LGHNA and CDR2 YNFKEQ. DNA for the CDR3: TGTGCCAGCAGCCAAGTGGCCCCACTAGCGGGGGAGTCCGCAGATACGCAGTATTTT. The encoded protein is CASSQVAPLAGESADTQYF.

This clonotype was seen only a few times. The chain is built from TRBV2 and TRBJ2-3; TRBD1 is a possible D gene (5 bases). CDR1 is SNHLY, CDR2 FYNNEI, per germline. Trimming took 6 bases from V and 4 from J, leaving 8 bases between them. This CDR3 has 12 amino acids. CDR3 sequence (DNA): TGTGCCAGCAGGGACACTTCAGATACGCAGTATTTT. It specifies CASRDTSDTQYF.

This clonotype appeared a few times. The chain couples TRBV5-1 to TRBJ2-3; 11 bases line up with TRBD2. With 4 bases clipped from V and 0 bases from J, the junction kept 7 bases outside the gene matches. CDR3 size: 17 residues. CDR1 and CDR2 (germline): SGHRS, YFSETQ. The CDR3 nucleotides are TGCGCCAGCAGCGGGAATGGGACTAGCGGAAGCACAGATACGCAGTATTTT. This codes for CASSGNGTSGSTDTQYF. Filled out from reference TRBV5-1 and TRBJ2-3, the complete variable domain reads KAGVTQTPRYLIKTRGQQVTLSCSPISGHRSVSWYQQTPGQGLQFLFEYFSETQRNKGNFPGRFSGRQFSNSRSEMNVSTLELGDSALYLCASSGNGTSGSTDTQYFGPGTRLTVL.

The chain uses TRBV20-1 and TRBJ2-7; weak D call: TRBD2 (5 bases). Germline CDR1 and CDR2: DFQATT and SNEGSKA (reference sequence). The CDR3 consists of 14 residues. Between the trimmed V and J ends, which lost 1 base and 4 bases, there was a span of 14 bases. CDR3 region: CSARGGISEYEQYF. CDR3 bases: TGCAGTGCTAGAGGAGGGATAAGCGAGTACGAGCAGTACTTC.

As to this clonotype: Compared with germline, one end of the junction differs, possibly owing to a read error. The rearrangement uses TRBV10-3 and TRBJ2-1, with 12 bases fitting TRBD2. The length of the CDR3 is 15 residues. Germline CDR1 is ENHRY and CDR2 is SYGVKD. CDR3 nucleotides: TGTACCATCAGCGGACTAGCGGGGATAGACAATGAGCAGTTCTTC. Translated: CTISGLAGIDNEQFF.